This T cell receptor beta chain is from a study of shared clonotypes between healthy human individuals. Germline CDR1 and CDR2: MDHEN and SYDVKM. The CDR3 totals 15 residues. Trimming pared 5 bases from V and 0 bases from J, leaving 11 bases between. Only in-frame clones appear in the TCRdb table, and some are missing; sequencing was by immunoSEQ multiplex PCR. The table lists hundreds of thousands of clones, roughly 80% of them singletons. The chain recombines TRBV28 with TRBJ1-5; possibly TRBD1 for D (6 bases). The specimen was PBMCs. The receptor comes from a woman between 40 and 50 years old in good health. Some clones in this sample may be carry-over from other donors' samples. CDR3 DNA: TGTGCCAGCAGTCCATGGGACACTAGCAATCAGCCCCAGCATTTT. Its translation is CASSPWDTSNQPQHF.